The 19 T cell receptor beta chains below were found in one sample sequenced in a study of blood T cell repertoires in COVID-19. Generated by immunoSEQ multiplex PCR, the TCRdb table keeps only in-frame clones and is missing some. The top ten clones hold over 15% of a sample with about 82,000 clones, around four fifths of them seen once. Sequencing was done on a sample of peripheral blood. These receptors were obtained from a woman aged 60-70 years with acute or convalescent COVID-19.

The V call is TRBV5-3, the J call TRBJ1-2; 8 bases align to TRBD1. TRBV5-3 is classed as an ORF, of uncertain function. There are 14 residues in the CDR3. The CDR3 loop reads CDSETGRGRDGYTF. The CDR3, as DNA: TGTGACTCTGAGACGGGCAGGGGGCGCGATGGCTACACCTTC.

The V call is TRBV6-4, the J call TRBJ2-7; D not certain. CDR1 and CDR2 from the germline V gene are MRHNA and SNTAGT. V lost 2 bases and J 0 bases, leaving 8 bases between the germline ends. This CDR3 has 14 residues. The CDR3 spells CASSDPGISYEQYF. CDR3 DNA: TGTGCCAGCAGTGACCCAGGCATCTCCTACGAGCAGTACTTC.

The table lists this clone with a few counts. This chain connects TRBV27 to TRBJ2-2; TRBD1 might be the D (5 bases). The CDR3 extends over 15 amino acids. With 2 bases removed from V and 1 base from J, the gap between germline ends came to 8 bases. In germline, CDR1 is MNHEY, CDR2 SMNVEV (reference sequence). CDR3 region: CASSLRTQNTGELFF. The CDR3 DNA is TGTGCCAGCAGTTTAAGGACACAGAACACCGGGGAGCTGTTTTTT.

The chain joins TRBV20-1 to TRBJ2-4; TRBD2 might be the D (5 bases). Germline CDR1 and CDR2: DFQATT and SNEGSKA (reference sequence). Trimming removed 3 bases from V and 4 bases from J, with 13 bases in between. The CDR3 consists of 14 residues. The CDR3 loop reads CSASLGRGKNIQYF. In DNA, the CDR3 is TGCAGTGCTAGTCTGGGCCGAGGGAAAAACATTCAGTACTTC.

This clone was seen only once. The V and J genes are TRBV3-1 (or the pseudogene TRBV3-2) and TRBJ1-2; possible D gene TRBD1, 5 bases. Germline lookup yields CDR1 LGHDT and CDR2 YNNKEL (reference sequence). This CDR3 is built from 15 residues. V lost 1 base, J lost 7 bases, and 16 bases lay in between. CDR3 region: CASSQVVVGGSGYTF. Here the CDR3 DNA reads TGTGCCAGCAGCCAAGTGGTGGTGGGGGGTTCTGGCTACACCTTC.

The rearrangement uses TRBV19 and TRBJ1-3; D remains ambiguous. V lost 5 bases to trimming and J lost 0 bases, with 17 bases between them. This CDR3 contains 17 residues. Looked up from germline, CDR1 is LNHDA and CDR2 is SQIVND (reference sequence). The CDR3 is CASSSSRRLSSGNTIYF. CDR3 nucleotide sequence: TGTGCCAGTAGTTCATCACGGCGACTAAGCTCTGGAAACACCATATATTTT. Supplemented by reference TRBV19 and TRBJ1-3, the full variable domain reads DGGITQSPKYLFRKEGQNVTLSCEQNLNHDAMYWYRQDPGQGLRLIYYSQIVNDFQKGDIAEGYSVSREKKESFPLTVTSAQKNPTAFYLCASSSSRRLSSGNTIYFGEGSWLTVV.

V gene TRBV7-3 combines with J gene TRBJ1-1; D is undetermined. Deletions cut 7 bases from V and 0 bases from J, with 9 bases between. The CDR3 length is 13 residues. From germline, CDR1 is SGHTA and CDR2 FQGTGA. The CDR3 loop is CASTLNLNTEAFF. The DNA of the CDR3 is TGTGCCAGCACCCTGAACTTGAACACTGAAGCTTTCTTT.

The count of this clone is one. V is TRBV7-8 and J is TRBJ2-3; a weak D match, TRBD2 (6 bases). The germline V gene encodes CDR1 SGHVS and CDR2 FQNEAQ. The CDR3 contains 13 residues. V was trimmed by 5 bases and J by 9 bases, leaving 15 bases between them. The CDR3 here is CASSPGLATTQYF. The DNA for the CDR3 is TGTGCCAGCAGCCCGGGACTGGCAACCACGCAGTATTTT. The complete variable domain, with remaining parts taken from reference TRBV7-8 and TRBJ2-3, reads GAGVSQSPRYKVAKRGQDVALRCDPISGHVSLFWYQQALGQGPEFLTYFQNEAQLDKSGLPSDRFFAERPEGSVSTLKIQRTQQEDSAVYLCASSPGLATTQYFGPGTRLTVL.

The V and J genes are TRBV11-2 and TRBJ1-6; TRBD1 might be the D (6 bases). The CDR3 totals 15 residues. The V gene's germline CDR1 is SGHAT and CDR2 FQNNGV. V dropped 8 bases and J dropped 0 bases, with 11 bases sitting between them. CDR3 nucleotides: TGTGCCAGCGGGACAAGCAGCTCCTATAATTCACCCCTCCACTTT. As protein: CASGTSSSYNSPLHF.

The rearrangement uses TRBV27 and TRBJ1-1; D is unclear. The CDR3 covers 14 residues. The V end lost 5 bases, the J end lost 0 bases, and 10 bases lay between the germline ends. CDR1 is MNHEY, CDR2 SMNVEV, per germline (reference sequence). The CDR3 protein is CASSNRQMNTEAFF. Written as DNA, the CDR3 is TGTGCCAGCAGTAACCGACAAATGAACACTGAAGCTTTCTTT.

CDR3 in DNA: TGTGCCAGCAGCCGTCTAGGAGTCGAGGGCTACACCTTC. This codes for CASSRLGVEGYTF. This chain connects TRBV6-5 to TRBJ1-2; no clear D. With 6 bases removed from V and 8 bases from J, the gap between germline ends came to 16 bases. CDR1 and CDR2 (germline): MNHEY, SVGAGI. The CDR3 loop spans 13 amino acids.

The chain employs TRBV3-1 (or the pseudogene TRBV3-2) and TRBJ2-1; the match to TRBD2 covers 8 bases. The length of the CDR3 is 17 residues. Germline V gene data show CDR1 as LGHDT and CDR2 as YNNKEL (reference sequence). The ends lost 0 bases at V and 5 bases at J; junction bases unmatched: 9. DNA of the CDR3: TGTGCCAGCAGCCAAGATCGGGGGGGCTTAAGTCACAATGAGCAGTTCTTC. Translated: CASSQDRGGLSHNEQFF.

V gene TRBV20-1 combines with J gene TRBJ2-1; TRBD2 aligns across 7 bases. The junction had 9 bases not matched to a gene; V was cut back by 3 bases and J by 7 bases. Germline V gene lookup returns CDR1 DFQATT and CDR2 SNEGSKA (reference sequence). The CDR3 length is 14 residues. DNA of the CDR3: TGCAGTGCTAGTTGGGGGGGAGGGAGAAATGAGCAGTTCTTC. It encodes CSASWGGGRNEQFF.

The chain recombines TRBV5-8 with TRBJ1-1, with 8 positions matching TRBD1. This CDR3 spans 15 amino acids. Germline V gene lookup returns CDR1 SGHTS and CDR2 YDEGEE. Trimming at V came to 4 bases and at J to 1 base, leaving 6 bases not matched to a gene. The CDR3 bases are TGTGCCAGCAGCGGATTCGGACAGGGGAACACTGAAGCTTTCTTT. Translating gives CASSGFGQGNTEAFF. The full variable domain, completed using reference TRBV5-8 and TRBJ1-1, is EAGVTQSPTHLIKTRGQQATLRCSPISGHTSVYWYQQALGLGLQFLLWYDEGEERNRGNFPPRFSGRQFPNYSSELNVNALELEDSALYLCASSGFGQGNTEAFFGQGTRLTVV.

The chain couples TRBV7-9 to TRBJ1-2, with D possibly TRBD1 on 5 matching bases. V was cut by 1 base and J by 6 bases, with 12 bases left in between. Per germline, CDR1 SEHNR and CDR2 FQNEAQ (reference sequence). The CDR3 loop spans 14 amino acids. The CDR3 sequence is CASSLDGRQNGYTF. DNA for the CDR3: TGTGCCAGCAGCTTAGATGGTCGACAGAATGGCTACACCTTC.

This clone has just a few counts. The chain carries TRBV10-3 and TRBJ1-6; 9 nucleotides line up with TRBD1. The V gene end was trimmed by 3 bases and the J gene end by 7 bases; junction bases not matched to a gene: 4. This CDR3 comprises 15 residues. Per the germline V gene, CDR1 is ENHRY and CDR2 is SYGVKD. The CDR3 DNA reads TGTGCCATCAGTGATATGGGACAGGGAAATTCACCCCTCCACTTT. This gives the protein CAISDMGQGNSPLHF.

The rearrangement links TRBV7-9 to TRBJ1-4, with 8 positions matching TRBD1. Trimming removed 5 bases from V and 0 bases from J; junction bases left unmatched: 8. The CDR3 consists of 17 residues. Germline CDR1 SEHNR, CDR2 FQNEAQ (reference sequence). For the CDR3, the DNA is TGTGCCAGCAGCCCCCCAGGACAGGGCGCAACTAATGAAAAACTGTTTTTT. The encoded protein is CASSPPGQGATNEKLFF.

The chain couples TRBV5-1 to TRBJ1-1, with 8 nucleotides matching TRBD1. Germline CDR1 SGHRS, CDR2 YFSETQ. The CDR3 totals 14 residues. Germline trimming cut 4 bases from V and 5 bases from J; bases unmatched to any gene: 7. The CDR3 protein is CASSGTGGGTEAFF. The CDR3 DNA sequence: TGCGCCAGCAGCGGTACAGGGGGAGGGACTGAAGCTTTCTTT.

The rearrangement links TRBV9 to TRBJ1-2; D perhaps matches TRBD1 (5 bases). The CDR3 covers 14 residues. The germline V and J ends were trimmed by 4 bases and 0 bases, with 10 bases remaining between them. CDR1 and CDR2 from the germline V gene are SGDLS and YYNGEE. The CDR3 reads CASSTRQPNYGYTF. The CDR3 nucleotides read TGTGCCAGCAGCACCCGACAGCCTAACTATGGCTACACCTTC.